This TCR beta chain stems from a study of molecular identifiers for immune sequencing clone quantification. Study overall: Across replicate runs, RNA obtained from around 20,000 or 100,000 naive CD8 cells was divided into five, with four undergoing sequencing.

Germline CDR1 is SEHNR and CDR2 is FQNEAQ (reference sequence). The V and J ends lost 3 bases and 5 bases respectively, with 13 bases between them. The CDR3 has 14 residues. With respect to this clonotype: Its antigen is currently unknown.

Previously described methods and listed TCR primers were employed for the bulk TCR libraries. Each CDR3 protein gets one entry after TCRdb re-called the PCR reads with MiXCR. Of more than 250,000 distinct CDR3 sequences listed, over 20% are singletons. Study-wide results and limits: A shared barcode on identical TCR molecules could lead to underestimated sizes for highly expanded clones.

Naive CD8 libraries came from approximately 20,000 to 980,000 sorted cells with 10%, 30% or 50% RNA. This TCR derives from a human donor in good health. Some libraries in this study had Jurkat cell RNA spiked in. Sequencing was done on a sample of naive CD8+ T cells from blood, with Jurkat cell RNA spiked in. The subset: FACS-sorted CD8+CD4-CCR7+CD45RA+ naive T cells. This chain connects TRBV7-9 to TRBJ1-2; D gene ambiguous. CDR3 bases: TGTGCCAGCAGCTTCCCTAGGTCGGATTATGGCTACACCTTC. Protein: CASSFPRSDYGYTF.